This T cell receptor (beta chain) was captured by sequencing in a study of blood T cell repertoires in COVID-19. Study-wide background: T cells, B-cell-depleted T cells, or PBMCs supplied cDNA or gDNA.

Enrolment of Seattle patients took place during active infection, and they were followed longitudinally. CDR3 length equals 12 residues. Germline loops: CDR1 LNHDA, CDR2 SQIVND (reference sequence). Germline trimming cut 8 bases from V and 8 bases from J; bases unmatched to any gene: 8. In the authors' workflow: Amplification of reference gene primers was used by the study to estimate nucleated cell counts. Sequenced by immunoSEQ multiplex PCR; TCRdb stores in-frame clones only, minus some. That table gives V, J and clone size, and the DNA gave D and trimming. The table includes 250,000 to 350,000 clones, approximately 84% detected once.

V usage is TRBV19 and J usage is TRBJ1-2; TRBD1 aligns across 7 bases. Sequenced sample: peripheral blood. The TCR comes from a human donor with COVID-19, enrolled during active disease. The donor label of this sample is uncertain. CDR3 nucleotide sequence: TGTGCCAGTGGCGACAGGGTGGGGGGCTACACCTTC. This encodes CASGDRVGGYTF.